The 27 T cell receptor beta chains presented below share a single source sample, sequenced in a study of blood T cell repertoires in COVID-19. Sequenced by immunoSEQ multiplex PCR; TCRdb stores in-frame clones only, minus some. The sample contains 95,000 to 150,000 clones, over 75% of which appear only once. Sequenced: peripheral blood. The receptors were sampled from a woman aged 80 or older with acute or convalescent COVID-19.

V and J are TRBV19 and TRBJ2-1; 7 bases match TRBD2. Per germline, CDR1 LNHDA and CDR2 SQIVND (reference sequence). V lost 2 bases, J lost 4 bases, and 8 bases stayed unmatched. CDR3 length: 16 residues. The CDR3 loop reads CASSITASGPYNEQFF. The CDR3, as DNA: TGTGCCAGTAGTATAACGGCTAGCGGTCCGTACAATGAGCAGTTCTTC.

This rearrangement joins TRBV2 to TRBJ2-7; 7 nucleotides match TRBD2. J lost 4 bases, V lost 7 bases, and 7 bases had no gene match. The CDR3 sequence is 13 residues long. The germline CDR1 and CDR2 sequences are SNHLY and FYNNEI. The CDR3 sequence: CASKFGGSYEQYF. CDR3 nucleotide sequence: TGTGCCAGCAAGTTTGGCGGGAGTTACGAGCAGTACTTC.

The V gene is TRBV3-1 (or the pseudogene TRBV3-2), the J gene TRBJ1-6; 7 bases line up with TRBD1. V shed 2 bases and J 4 bases; nucleotides not matched to a gene: 2. CDR1 is LGHDT, CDR2 YNNKEL, per germline (reference sequence). The CDR3 runs 15 residues. The CDR3: CASSQTGAYNSPLHF. DNA for the CDR3: TGTGCCAGCAGCCAAACAGGGGCGTATAATTCACCCCTCCACTTT.

The rearrangement links TRBV29-1 to TRBJ2-1; 7 positions match TRBD1. The CDR3 has 14 residues. Germline CDR1 is SQVTM and CDR2 is ANQGSEA. Germline trimming cut 5 bases from V and 2 bases from J; bases unmatched to any gene: 6. The CDR3 DNA is TGCAGCGTTCTCGATAGGGGGCCCTACAATGAGCAGTTCTTC. This codes for CSVLDRGPYNEQFF.

This chain joins TRBV12-3 or TRBV12-4 and TRBJ1-2; D is unclear. V dropped 3 bases and J dropped 3 bases, with 8 bases sitting between them. This CDR3 is built from 13 residues. The CDR3 nucleotides read TGTGCCAGCAGTTTCCGGTCACACTATGGCTACACCTTC. The encoded protein is CASSFRSHYGYTF.

This clone was seen just once. The V gene is TRBV5-4, the J gene TRBJ1-3; D not certain. V lost 4 bases and J lost 0, with 11 bases in between. The CDR3 spans 15 residues. Germline assignment: CDR1 SGHNT and CDR2 YYREEE (reference sequence). CDR3 loop: CASSLSGLSGNTIYF. The CDR3 DNA is TGTGCCAGCAGCCTGTCAGGACTCTCTGGAAACACCATATATTTT.

This clone was found once. The chain combines TRBV19 with TRBJ1-2; TRBD1 aligns across 8 bases. The CDR3 has 15 amino acids. V shed 4 bases, J shed 5 bases, and the junction held 9 bases outside the gene matches. The V gene's germline CDR1 is LNHDA and CDR2 SQIVND (reference sequence). The CDR3: CASSTRQGPWYGYTF. The CDR3 nucleotides read TGTGCCAGTAGTACTCGACAGGGGCCTTGGTATGGCTACACCTTC.

The chain carries TRBV2 and TRBJ2-5; 8 bases are shared with TRBD1. There are 15 residues in the CDR3. Germline assignment: CDR1 SNHLY and CDR2 FYNNEI. The ends lost 6 bases at V and 4 bases at J; junction bases unmatched: 10. The CDR3 protein is CASRDRGIGSETQYF. The CDR3 DNA reads as TGTGCCAGCAGAGACAGGGGAATAGGTTCAGAGACCCAGTACTTC.

The J gene is TRBJ1-5, the V gene TRBV6-1; D uncertain. V lost 2 bases and J 3 bases, leaving 11 bases between the germline ends. Per germline, CDR1 MNHNS and CDR2 SASEGT. The CDR3 has 15 residues. In DNA form, the CDR3 reads TGTGCCAGCAGTGAATCGTATCTCTACAATCAGCCCCAGCATTTT. Protein sequence: CASSESYLYNQPQHF.

The rearrangement uses TRBV9 and TRBJ2-1, with 13 bases matching TRBD2. CDR3 length equals 18 residues. Germline V lookup: CDR1 SGDLS, CDR2 YYNGEE. V lost 4 bases to trimming and J lost 7 bases; unmatched junction nucleotides: 14. The CDR3 nucleotides read TGTGCCAGCAGCCTCTCCTTAGGACTAGCGGGGGAGGGGAATGAGCAGTTCTTC. Amino acids: CASSLSLGLAGEGNEQFF.

The chain has TRBV6-5 and TRBJ1-2, with 7 bases fitting TRBD1. This CDR3 region has 14 residues. The J segment lost 2 bases and the V segment lost 6 bases, leaving 6 bases of the junction unmatched. CDR1 MNHEY and CDR2 SVGAGI come from the germline V gene. The CDR3 DNA sequence: TGTGCCAGCAGCTCGCGACAGGGAAACTATGGCTACACCTTC. Amino acids: CASSSRQGNYGYTF.

The chain is built from TRBV28 and TRBJ1-3, with no clear D. Looked up from germline, CDR1 is MDHEN and CDR2 is SYDVKM. This CDR3 comprises 15 residues. The ends were cut back, 7 bases at V and 3 bases at J, with 16 bases in the middle. This chain's CDR3 is CASTPVSGGGNTIYF. The CDR3 DNA reads TGTGCCAGCACCCCCGTATCGGGAGGTGGAAACACCATATATTTT.

The chain recombines TRBV15 with TRBJ2-7, with 7 bases aligning to TRBD1. Germline CDR1 LNHNV, CDR2 YYDKDF (reference sequence). V trimming: 1 base; J trimming: 2 bases; junction bases outside the gene matches: 11. The CDR3 has 17 amino acids. CDR3 sequence (DNA): TGTGCCACCAGCAGAGCCCGACAGGGTCAGGGCCCCTACGAGCAGTACTTC. Translating gives CATSRARQGQGPYEQYF.

The rearrangement uses TRBV19 and TRBJ2-7, with TRBD2 matching over 12 bases. From germline, CDR1 is LNHDA and CDR2 SQIVND (reference sequence). The CDR3 has 15 residues. Trimming took 5 bases from V and 4 from J; bases not matched to a gene: 6. CDR3 sequence (DNA): TGTGCCAGTAGTCCCGGACTAGCGGGACAGTACGAGCAGTACTTC. Protein sequence: CASSPGLAGQYEQYF.

The chain links TRBV5-6 to TRBJ2-7; 8 bases are shared with TRBD1. The V segment lost 5 bases and the J segment 6 bases; nucleotides outside the gene matches: 13. Germline lookup yields CDR1 SGHDT and CDR2 YYEEEE. CDR3 size: 15 residues. CDR3 amino acids: CASRIPGQGAGEQYF. CDR3 nucleotides: TGTGCCAGCAGAATCCCCGGACAGGGAGCAGGCGAGCAGTACTTC.

The genes are TRBV2 and TRBJ2-7; maybe TRBD1 (6 bases). The CDR3 extends over 12 amino acids. Between the trimmed V and J ends, which lost 5 bases and 9 bases, there was a span of 14 bases. Per the germline V gene, CDR1 is SNHLY and CDR2 is FYNNEI. The CDR3 spells CASSINRVGQYF. CDR3 DNA: TGTGCCAGCAGTATAAACAGGGTTGGGCAGTACTTC.

As concerns this clone: This same CDR3 is encoded by further DNA sequences in the sample. The V gene is TRBV3-1 (or the pseudogene TRBV3-2), the J gene TRBJ2-3; 7 bases align to TRBD2. The CDR3 extends over 15 amino acids. CDR1 and CDR2 (germline): LGHDT, YNNKEL (reference sequence). Trimming removed 4 bases from V and 1 base from J; junction bases left unmatched: 5. This CDR3 is CASSPGLAGTDTQYF. The CDR3 DNA is TGTGCCAGCAGCCCCGGGCTAGCGGGCACAGATACGCAGTATTTT.

This chain connects TRBV5-5 to TRBJ2-1, with 10 nucleotides matching TRBD2. The ends lost 4 bases at V and 3 bases at J; junction bases unmatched: 4. The germline CDR1 and CDR2 sequences are SGHKS and YYEKEE (reference sequence). The CDR3 is 15 residues long. The CDR3 reads CASSTLAGYYNEQFF. The CDR3 DNA is TGTGCCAGCAGCACACTAGCGGGGTACTACAATGAGCAGTTCTTC.

This chain uses TRBV27 with TRBJ2-2, with TRBD2 matching 12 bases. V trimming: 7 bases; J trimming: 5 bases; junction bases outside the gene matches: 8. Germline V lookup: CDR1 MNHEY, CDR2 SMNVEV (reference sequence). CDR3 length: 16 residues. The chain's CDR3 is CASTKILAGGTGELFF. The CDR3 nucleotides are TGTGCCAGCACCAAAATACTAGCGGGGGGTACCGGGGAGCTGTTTTTT.

The V and J genes are TRBV28 and TRBJ1-4, with D hard to call. V lost 1 base, J lost 8 bases, and 14 bases lay in between. The CDR3 has 15 amino acids. Germline CDR1 reads MDHEN; CDR2 reads SYDVKM. Here the CDR3 DNA reads TGTGCCAGCAGTTTATTTGCAGGTGGTGACGAAAAACTGTTTTTT. Translation: CASSLFAGGDEKLFF. Variable domain in full (rest from reference TRBV28 and TRBJ1-4): DVKVTQSSRYLVKRTGEKVFLECVQDMDHENMFWYRQDPGLGLRLIYFSYDVKMKEKGDIPEGYSVSREKKERFSLILESASTNQTSMYLCASSLFAGGDEKLFFGSGTQLSVL.

This clone turned up a few times. V gene TRBV3-1 (or the pseudogene TRBV3-2) combines with J gene TRBJ2-7, with TRBD2 identical over 9 bases. Germline CDR1 is LGHDT and CDR2 is YNNKEL (reference sequence). J was trimmed by 2 bases and V by 4 bases; bases with no gene match: 15. CDR3 size: 18 residues. CDR3 sequence: CASSPGGLGLAAAYEQYF. In nucleotides, the CDR3 is TGTGCCAGCAGCCCAGGCGGGTTGGGACTAGCTGCCGCCTACGAGCAGTACTTC.

The J gene is TRBJ1-1, the V gene TRBV19; D gene unclear. The CDR3 is 15 amino acids. Trimming left V 3 bases short and J 0 bases short, with 11 bases between. Germline V CDR1 and CDR2: LNHDA, SQIVND (reference sequence). For the CDR3, the DNA is TGTGCCAGTAGTATTCAAGCAGGCGTGAACACTGAAGCTTTCTTT. Protein product: CASSIQAGVNTEAFF.

The chain's CDR3 is CASSPAGASGTYNEQFF. For the CDR3, the DNA is TGTGCCAGCAGCCCCGCGGGGGCTAGCGGGACCTACAATGAGCAGTTCTTC. This rearrangement joins TRBV4-2 to TRBJ2-1; 9 nucleotides align to TRBD2. Trimming at V came to 4 bases and at J to 2 bases, leaving 9 bases not matched to a gene. CDR3 length: 17 residues. Looked up from germline, CDR1 is LGHNA and CDR2 is YNFKEQ.

The chain combines TRBV10-3 with TRBJ2-7; 14 bases are shared with TRBD2. The CDR3 length is 20 residues. Germline V gene data show CDR1 as ENHRY and CDR2 as SYGVKD. V dropped 7 bases and J dropped 2; count of bases not matched to a gene: 19. The CDR3 DNA sequence: TGTGCCATCATGACAGACAAGTCCGGGACTAGCGGGAGAGGTCCCTACGAGCAGTACTTC. Its protein is CAIMTDKSGTSGRGPYEQYF.

This clone was recorded only once. The rearrangement uses TRBV18 and TRBJ1-1, with 8 positions matching TRBD1. CDR1 is KGHSH, CDR2 LQKENI, per germline. Trimming at V came to 2 bases and at J to 4 bases, leaving 9 bases not matched to a gene. This CDR3 has 16 amino acids. The CDR3 spells CASSPRVTGGSTEAFF. The CDR3, as DNA: TGTGCCAGCTCACCAAGGGTCACAGGGGGGAGCACTGAAGCTTTCTTT.

The V gene is TRBV2, the J gene TRBJ2-2, with 11 bases that match TRBD2. Germline-derived CDR1 and CDR2 are SNHLY and FYNNEI. Trimming took 6 bases from V and 5 from J; bases not matched to a gene: 2. CDR3 length: 14 amino acids. The CDR3 loop reads CASRIAGGTGELFF. The CDR3, as DNA: TGTGCCAGCAGAATAGCGGGAGGGACCGGGGAGCTGTTTTTT.

V gene TRBV5-1 combines with J gene TRBJ2-7; 12 bases map to TRBD2. V lost 1 base to trimming and J lost 6 bases; unmatched junction nucleotides: 5. The CDR3 covers 15 residues. Germline lookup yields CDR1 SGHRS and CDR2 YFSETQ. The CDR3 DNA follows: TGCGCCAGCAGCTTGCTAGCGGGGGGGCAGGGCGAGCAGTACTTC. It translates to CASSLLAGGQGEQYF.